The sequence of this TCR beta chain was determined in a study of shared clonotypes between healthy human individuals. Method: immunoSEQ multiplex PCR; TCRdb's copy keeps in-frame clones and lacks some. The table includes about 1.4 million clones, around 97% detected once. On this clone itself: Its antigen is as yet unknown.

Findings and limits, study-wide: The generation probabilities recorded for non-shared clonotypes fell below those of clonotypes shared by all four donors.

Sequences were obtained from naive CD4+ T cells sorted from blood. Stated subset: CD45RA+ positively selected. This clonotype was sampled from a man aged 30-40 years in good health.

For the CDR3, the DNA is TGCGCCAGCAGTGAGTGGGGCGGGGGGAGCTCCTACAATGAGCAGTTCTTC. Translated: CASSEWGGGSSYNEQFF. The chain uses TRBV10-2 and TRBJ2-1, with 8 bases identical to TRBD2. Germline CDR1 is WSHSY and CDR2 is SAAADI. V trimming: 1 base; J trimming: 0 bases; junction bases outside the gene matches: 5. The CDR3 runs to 17 residues.